The source of this T cell receptor (beta chain) is a study of cytomegalovirus exposure and HLA in healthy donors. The germline V gene has CDR1 LGHNA and CDR2 YSLEER. Trimming cost V 0 bases and J 0 bases, with 9 bases left between them. This CDR3 region has 16 residues. Some clones are missing from TCRdb's copy, which holds only in-frame ones; the method was immunoSEQ multiplex PCR. The profile shows fewer than 120,000 clones, roughly nine tenths of them singletons. The specimen sequenced was PBMCs. This TCR derives from a woman between 18 and 30 years old in good health and CMV-seronegative. The rearrangement uses TRBV4-3 and TRBJ1-3; no firm D call. The CDR3 DNA is TGCGCCAGCAGCCAAGAGGCACACCTCTCTGGAAACACCATATATTTT. This sequence encodes CASSQEAHLSGNTIYF.